This paragraph covers one T cell receptor (beta chain) sequence. Its target is not known. The data originate from a study of cytomegalovirus exposure and HLA in healthy donors. General study findings and limits: Researchers counted about 150 TCR beta chains as cytomegalovirus-associated. CMV antigen specificity was confirmed in vitro for three CMV-associated chains. Rare TCR sequences predominated, though certain public TCRs were found in many donors.

V lost 4 bases to trimming and J lost 5 bases; unmatched junction nucleotides: 7. This CDR3 contains 15 residues. Germline CDR1 LGHNA, CDR2 YSLEER. Generated by immunoSEQ multiplex PCR, the TCRdb table keeps only in-frame clones and is missing some. This table has roughly 73,000 clones, approximately 95% appearing once. Material for sequencing was PBMCs. This clonotype was sampled from a man aged 18 to 29 in good health and CMV-seronegative. The genes are TRBV4-3 and TRBJ2-5, with 10 positions matching TRBD2. The CDR3 region has the DNA TGCGCCAGCAGCCGAGAGCGGGGGGGCCTCGAGACCCAGTACTTC. It codes for CASSRERGGLETQYF.